The 13 T cell receptor beta chains presented below share a single source sample, sequenced in a study of blood T cell repertoires in COVID-19 (dated by TCRdb to the early 2020s). Receptor libraries were prepared by the immunoSEQ multiplex PCR assay. TCRdb took this table from immuneACCESS and kept in-frame rearrangements with V and J called. Such tables lack part of the clones; where checked against another copy, unresolved V genes explain under half of the gap, and the rest is unexplained. This sample comprises roughly 180,000 clones, approximately 80% of them detected only once. The ten top clones hold approximately 12% of the sample. Input material: PBMCs or T cells enriched from blood (not recorded which). The receptors come from a middle-aged man who had recovered from COVID-19.

The table lists this clone with a count of one. J is TRBJ2-1 and V is TRBV19; D not resolved. Germline CDR1 and CDR2: LNHDA and SQIVND (reference sequence). The CDR3 extends over 13 amino acids. V was shortened by 1 base and J by 10 bases, with 11 bases between the two germline ends. The CDR3 spells CASSIGLRWEQFF. The CDR3 nucleotides read TGTGCCAGTAGTATAGGACTGAGGTGGGAGCAGTTCTTC.

This clone showed up just a few times. The V gene is TRBV6-1, the J gene TRBJ1-1, with D hard to call. V gave up 3 bases and J gave up 6 bases, with 8 bases separating them. In germline, CDR1 is MNHNS, CDR2 SASEGT. The CDR3 consists of 12 residues. CDR3 loop: CASSDFLPEAFF. DNA of the CDR3: TGTGCCAGCAGTGATTTCCTCCCTGAAGCTTTCTTT.

The gene calls are TRBV7-2 and TRBJ2-7; D possibly corresponds to TRBD1 (5 bases). The germline gives CDR1 SGHTA, CDR2 FQGNSA. V lost 4 bases and J lost 3, with 13 bases in between. The length of the CDR3 is 14 residues. Here the CDR3 DNA reads TGTGCCAGCAGCTACGCTGGCAGGGTCTACGAGCAGTACTTC. Translated: CASSYAGRVYEQYF.

The chain recombines TRBV7-2 with TRBJ1-1, with TRBD1 matching 7 bases. Germline assignment: CDR1 SGHTA and CDR2 FQGNSA. This CDR3 comprises 14 residues. V lost 2 bases to trimming and J lost 5 bases; unmatched junction nucleotides: 5. The CDR3 DNA follows: TGTGCCAGCAGCTTAACAGGGGCAGCGACTGAAGCTTTCTTT. This translates into CASSLTGAATEAFF.

The chain carries TRBV11-2 and TRBJ2-1; a weak D match, TRBD2 (5 bases). This CDR3 has 13 residues. Trimming removed 5 bases from V and 4 bases from J, with 9 bases in between. Germline-derived CDR1 and CDR2 are SGHAT and FQNNGV. As DNA, the CDR3 is TGTGCCAGCAGCGGGAGTCAGTACAATGAGCAGTTCTTC. Protein: CASSGSQYNEQFF.

The rearrangement joins TRBV5-1 to TRBJ2-2; 11 nucleotides line up with TRBD1. V was clipped by 0 bases and J by 5 bases; unmatched bases: 9. Germline assignment: CDR1 SGHRS and CDR2 YFSETQ. This CDR3 contains 18 residues. The CDR3, as DNA: TGCGCCAGCAGCTTGGTCCCGGGACAGGGGGTGCGAACCGGGGAGCTGTTTTTT. Translation: CASSLVPGQGVRTGELFF.

The chain carries TRBV7-9 and TRBJ2-2, with a weak D call TRBD1 (6 bases). This CDR3 spans 15 amino acids. Trimming pared 1 base from V and 5 bases from J, leaving 11 bases between. Per germline, CDR1 SEHNR and CDR2 FQNEAQ (reference sequence). The CDR3, as DNA: TGTGCCAGCAGCTTAGACAGGGTGGAGACCGGGGAGCTGTTTTTT. As protein: CASSLDRVETGELFF.

This clone was counted a single time. Its ends do not fully match the called genes, so a read error is possible. This chain uses TRBV6-2 or TRBV6-3 with TRBJ1-1; 8 bases fit TRBD1. The germline V gene encodes CDR1 MNHEY and CDR2 SVGEGT. CDR3 length: 15 residues. CDR3 protein: CASSRQGMGSLLDLF. DNA for the CDR3: TGTGCCAGCAGTCGACAGGGGATGGGTTCCCTCCTTGACCTCTTT.

The chain recombines TRBV7-6 with TRBJ2-5; 8 nucleotides agree with TRBD2. The CDR3 contains 15 residues. J gave up 1 base and V 5 bases, and 6 bases lay outside the gene matches. CDR1 SGHVS and CDR2 FNYEAQ come from the germline V gene. This CDR3 is CASSRAGGGQETQYF. The CDR3, as DNA: TGTGCCAGCAGCCGCGCCGGGGGGGGCCAAGAGACCCAGTACTTC.

The chain uses TRBV7-9 and TRBJ2-1, with D maybe TRBD1 (5 bases). CDR1 SEHNR and CDR2 FQNEAQ come from the germline V gene (reference sequence). This CDR3 has 16 amino acids. V dropped 0 bases and J dropped 2 bases, with 11 bases sitting between them. CDR3 nucleotide sequence: TGTGCCAGCAGCTTAGCGGGTAGGGGAACCTACAATGAGCAGTTCTTC. It translates to CASSLAGRGTYNEQFF.

This clone was seen a single time. The V call is TRBV12-5, the J call TRBJ2-5; D unresolved. The CDR3 covers 14 residues. Trimming took off 6 bases at V and 2 bases at J, with 13 bases between the two ends. Germline CDR1 is LGHNT and CDR2 is FRNRAP. CDR3 loop: CASGSLGSQETQYF. CDR3 nucleotides: TGTGCTAGTGGATCCCTAGGTTCTCAAGAGACCCAGTACTTC.

V and J are TRBV5-1 and TRBJ1-6, with unresolved D. The CDR3 contains 15 residues. Germline V gene data show CDR1 as SGHRS and CDR2 as YFSETQ. The V gene lost 0 bases and the J gene lost 6 bases, with 10 bases spanning the gap. The CDR3 here is CASSLGPGSNSPLHF. The CDR3 bases are TGCGCCAGCAGCTTGGGGCCAGGAAGTAATTCACCCCTCCACTTT.

The J gene is TRBJ1-2, the V gene TRBV29-1; D is possibly TRBD1 (5 bases). Germline V lookup: CDR1 SQVTM, CDR2 ANQGSEA. The CDR3 runs 14 residues. The V end was cut by 7 bases, the J end by 4 bases, with 19 bases between. In DNA form, the CDR3 reads TGCAGCGGGGTTGCTGGGGGGTTGGGCTATGGCTACACCTTC. Translating gives CSGVAGGLGYGYTF.